Described below is a single T cell receptor beta chain sequence and its context. This clonotype was found a few times. What antigen it recognizes has not been identified. No quality values exist for individual bases; no much larger clone is one base distant. This sample is drawn from a study of patients and donors after allogeneic stem cell transplantation (dated by TCRdb to 2018 to 2021). The library was built by means of RT-PCR. Sequencing relied on a NextSeq 550. The public reads were reprocessed in TCRdb via fastp at Q25 and MiXCR, keeping in-frame beta chains. CDR3 protein sequences are deduplicated, and each keeps its most common genes and DNA. This sample holds roughly 880,000 distinct CDR3 sequences; over 15% were observed only once. The ten largest clones capture 5.5% to 6.5% of the sample. The receptor's source is a human donor who was either an allogeneic HSCT recipient or a stem cell or donor lymphocyte infusion donor (not recorded which). It is not recorded whose cells these are; they may come from a transplant donor. The sequenced sample consisted of blood, either unsorted or a sorted T cell fraction (not recorded which).

The CDR3 region: CASSPRRASDEQYF. At the DNA level, the sequence is TGTGCCAGCAGTCCTAGGCGAGCGTCGGACGAGCAGTACTTC. Here the chain combines TRBV12-3 or TRBV12-4 and TRBJ2-7; the D gene cannot be named for sure. V sheds 5 bases and J sheds 5 bases, leaving 16 bases between their ends. Reading from cysteine to phenylalanine, the CDR3 counts 14 amino acids. The retained sequence is limited to the CDR3, 42 bases, with the frame set at the first base.